This note documents a single T cell receptor beta chain sequence. The sample comes from a study of beta chain features in type 1 diabetes. Expressed TCRB transcripts were sequenced, since all the RNA that had been isolated was reverse transcribed. Method: immunoSEQ multiplex PCR; TCRdb's copy keeps in-frame clones and lacks some. The sample contains approximately 120,000 clones, 30% to 50% of which appear only once. Per the germline V gene, CDR1 is SGHTA and CDR2 is FQGNSA. The germline V and J ends were trimmed by 4 bases and 8 bases, with 25 bases remaining between them. The CDR3 has 17 residues. Sequencing input: stem cell memory CD4+ T cells from blood. The chain uses TRBV7-2 and TRBJ2-3; possibly TRBD1 for D (7 bases). The sequence came from a woman under 30 in good health. CDR3 loop: CASSSRDRRVGAATQYF. DNA of the CDR3: TGTGCCAGCAGCTCGCGGGACAGACGGGTTGGTGCCGCTACGCAGTATTTT.